Listed here are 17 T cell receptor beta chains from one sample, sequenced in a study of T cell repertoires in cytomegalovirus infection. TCRdb re-called the reads through MiXCR, storing one row per CDR3 protein. The sample records approximately 700,000 distinct CDR3 sequences, less than 40% being singletons. Sequencing input: PBMCs. These TCRs come from a human donor in good health (CMV status not recorded). Some clones in this sample may be carry-over from other donors' samples.

This clonotype was recorded once. This chain connects TRBV28 to TRBJ1-1; a possible D gene is TRBD1 (5 bases). V dropped 2 bases and J dropped 3 bases, with 19 bases sitting between them. Germline V gives CDR1 MDHEN, CDR2 SYDVKM. The CDR3 length is 17 residues. This chain's CDR3 is CASSLRGRGGRDTEAFF. In DNA form, the CDR3 reads TGTGCCAGCAGTTTAAGGGGTCGTGGAGGTCGGGACACTGAAGCTTTCTTT.

A few counts support this clonotype. CDR3 bases: TGCGCCAGCAGTGAGTCGACACAGGAGATGAGCAAACTGTTTTTT. Protein: CASSESTQEMSKLFF. The rearrangement joins TRBV10-2 to TRBJ1-4, with D perhaps matching TRBD1 (5 bases). V was pared by 0 bases and J by 11 bases, with 16 bases between. Germline loops: CDR1 WSHSY, CDR2 SAAADI. The CDR3 runs 15 residues.

The table lists this clonotype with a few counts. Written as DNA, the CDR3 is TGTGCCAGCAGCTTAATCAGGGAGATTGGAAACACCATATATTTT. As protein: CASSLIREIGNTIYF. This chain uses TRBV7-8 with TRBJ1-3; a possible D gene is TRBD1 (5 bases). The V gene's germline CDR1 is SGHVS and CDR2 FQNEAQ. The CDR3 has 15 amino acids. The ends were cut back, 2 bases at V and 3 bases at J, with 11 bases in the middle.

This clonotype has only a few counts. The gene calls are TRBV6-5 and TRBJ2-1, with 11 bases fitting TRBD2. With 5 bases clipped from V and 3 bases from J, the junction kept 12 bases outside the gene matches. Per germline, CDR1 MNHEY and CDR2 SVGAGI. The CDR3 extends over 18 amino acids. CDR3 DNA sequence: TGTGCCAGCAGTCGAGGACTAGCGGGTCAAACGAACTACAATGAGCAGTTCTTC. This encodes CASSRGLAGQTNYNEQFF.

The chain joins TRBV12-3 or TRBV12-4 to TRBJ2-2; 11 positions match TRBD1. J gave up 6 bases and V 6 bases, and 6 bases lay outside the gene matches. CDR3 length: 15 residues. CDR3 amino acids: CASSWTGGLPGELFF. CDR3 DNA: TGTGCCAGCAGCTGGACAGGGGGCTTGCCCGGGGAGCTGTTTTTT.

Concerning this clonotype itself: One base away lies a much larger clone, so this may be a sequencing read error. The chain has TRBV28 and TRBJ2-7; the D is unclear. Germline-derived CDR1 and CDR2 are MDHEN and SYDVKM. The length of the CDR3 is 14 residues. Written as DNA, the CDR3 is TGTGCCAGCAGTTTTATGGGGATCGTCTACGAGGAGTACTTC. Protein product: CASSFMGIVYEEYF.

This clonotype was picked up many times. This rearrangement joins TRBV7-2 to TRBJ1-5, with D possibly being TRBD1 (5 bases). Germline V gene sequence: CDR1 SGHTA, CDR2 FQGNSA. The CDR3 extends over 16 amino acids. Trimming took off 0 bases at V and 7 bases at J, with 16 bases between the two ends. The CDR3 reads CASSLAPRQGGQPQHF. CDR3 DNA: TGTGCCAGCAGCTTAGCCCCGAGGCAGGGTGGACAGCCCCAGCATTTT.

There are many counts of this clonotype. This sequence joins TRBV7-6 and TRBJ1-4, with D possibly matching TRBD1 (5 bases). Germline CDR1 and CDR2: SGHVS and FNYEAQ. V shed 5 bases and J shed 5 bases, with 12 bases lying between them. This CDR3 spans 14 amino acids. CDR3 protein: CASSPGGGNEKLFF. For the CDR3, the DNA is TGTGCCAGCAGCCCGGGGGGGGGAAATGAAAAACTGTTTTTT.

The chain carries TRBV11-2 and TRBJ2-7, with D hard to call. Germline V lookup: CDR1 SGHAT, CDR2 FQNNGV. With 3 bases removed from V and 9 bases from J, the gap between germline ends came to 9 bases. This CDR3 spans 11 amino acids. The DNA for the CDR3 is TGTGCCAGCAGCTTGACCCTGGCGCAGTACTTC. This codes for CASSLTLAQYF.

This clonotype showed up many times. The chain uses TRBV27 and TRBJ2-1, with 12 bases aligning to TRBD2. The CDR3 length is 17 residues. V was pared by 2 bases and J by 8 bases, with 10 bases of the junction left unmatched. Germline CDR1 and CDR2: MNHEY and SMNVEV (reference sequence). The CDR3 spells CASSLGPLAGGPYEQFF. The DNA of the CDR3 is TGTGCCAGCAGTTTAGGTCCGCTAGCGGGAGGGCCATATGAGCAGTTCTTC.

In its sample, this clonotype was seen a few times. The CDR3 sequence: CASSTLTGTSGIDTQYF. The CDR3 DNA reads TGTGCCAGCAGTACCCTGACCGGGACTAGCGGGATTGATACGCAGTATTTT. The chain couples TRBV6-5 to TRBJ2-3; 13 bases map to TRBD2. Trimming at V came to 5 bases and at J to 6 bases, leaving 11 bases not matched to a gene. Germline V lookup: CDR1 MNHEY, CDR2 SVGAGI. The CDR3 runs 17 residues.

In this sample, this clonotype turned up once. The rearrangement links TRBV12-3 or TRBV12-4 to TRBJ1-2, with 8 bases that match TRBD1. The CDR3 runs to 17 residues. With V trimmed by 1 base and J by 5 bases, 12 bases remained unmatched. The CDR3 sequence is CASSLGFTGGGEYGYTF. For the CDR3, the DNA is TGTGCCAGCAGTTTAGGGTTCACAGGGGGGGGAGAATATGGCTACACCTTC.

This clonotype was picked up many times. V is TRBV12-3 or TRBV12-4 and J is TRBJ1-3; TRBD1 might be the D (6 bases). This CDR3 has 14 residues. V lost 5 bases and J lost 2, with 10 bases in between. The CDR3 sequence is CASSLTGTGNTIYF. The CDR3 DNA sequence: TGTGCCAGCAGTCTCACAGGGACTGGAAACACCATATATTTT.

This clonotype was observed at least ten times. In nucleotides, the CDR3 is TGTGCCAGCAGCTCTAGTGGGGGGACCAAAAACATTCAGTACTTC. Its protein is CASSSSGGTKNIQYF. This chain connects TRBV7-2 to TRBJ2-4; D is possibly TRBD2 (6 bases). The germline V and J ends were trimmed by 4 bases and 2 bases, with 12 bases remaining between them. The CDR3 is 15 residues long. Germline assignment: CDR1 SGHTA and CDR2 FQGNSA. The whole variable domain, filled in from reference TRBV7-2 and TRBJ2-4, reads GAGVSQSPSNKVTEKGKDVELRCDPISGHTALYWYRQSLGQGLEFLIYFQGNSAPDKSGLPSDRFSAERTGGSVSTLTIQRTQQEDSAVYLCASSSSGGTKNIQYFGAGTRLSVL.

Only a few counts were recorded for this clonotype. The J gene is TRBJ2-3, the V gene TRBV4-2; D is unclear. The CDR3 spans 15 residues. V was trimmed by 7 bases and J by 4 bases, leaving 18 bases between them. CDR1 is LGHNA and CDR2 is YNFKEQ in the germline V gene. CDR3 region: CASTSEQALSDTQYF. In DNA form, the CDR3 reads TGTGCCAGCACGAGTGAGCAGGCCCTCTCAGATACGCAGTATTTT.

This clonotype occurred a few times. The CDR3 DNA reads as TGTGCCAGCACACCCCCGGGACTAGCGGGTGTTCACAGGGGTAATGAGCAGTTCTTC. As protein: CASTPPGLAGVHRGNEQFF. V usage is TRBV28 and J usage is TRBJ2-1, with 12 bases fitting TRBD2. J lost 7 bases, V lost 7 bases, and 20 bases had no gene match. Germline V CDR1 and CDR2: MDHEN, SYDVKM. The CDR3 has 19 amino acids.

In its sample, this clonotype was seen once. One junction end does not reproduce the germline sequence, and a read error may be involved. The genes are TRBV19 and TRBJ2-1; TRBD2 matches at 7 bases. The CDR3 length is 16 residues. CDR1 is LNHDA and CDR2 is SQIVND in the germline V gene (reference sequence). The CDR3 DNA follows: TGTGCCAGTAGTATCCGGAGCGGGACTGCCTACAATGAGCGGTTCTTC. This translates into CASSIRSGTAYNERFF.